Listed below are T cell receptor beta chains from one sample, sequenced in a study of shared clonotypes between healthy human individuals. Clones were sequenced by immunoSEQ multiplex PCR, and TCRdb holds only the in-frame ones, with some missing. The sample carries roughly 1 million clones, about 75% recorded once. Sequencing used memory CD4+ T cells sorted from blood. These receptors were collected from a man between 18 and 29 years old in good health. The CDR3 runs from the conserved cysteine through the conserved F or W. The order of the fields is V gene, clone size, D gene, J gene, CDR3 protein, CDR3 DNA. D genes are given only for firm matches. Clone size is given for some rows only: seen once, a few or many times, or a class if the clone is expanded.

TRBV7-2	NA	TRBD2	TRBJ2-5	CASSTPAGDRYQETQYF	TGTGCCAGCAGCACCCCGGCGGGGGATCGGTACCAAGAGACCCAGTACTTC
TRBV5-1	NA	NA	TRBJ1-1	CASSLTGDLNTEAFF	TGCGCCAGCAGCTTGACAGGCGATTTGAACACTGAAGCTTTCTTT
TRBV18	NA	TRBD1	TRBJ1-4	CASSPWTGANEKLFF	TGTGCCAGCTCACCGTGGACAGGGGCTAATGAAAAACTGTTTTTT
TRBV15	NA	NA	TRBJ1-2	CATKMDGGSYGYTF	TGTGCCACCAAAATGGACGGCGGGAGTTATGGCTACACCTTC
TRBV10-1	NA	NA	TRBJ2-7	CASSELPGLEQYF	TGCGCCAGCAGTGAGCTCCCGGGTCTCGAGCAGTACTTC
TRBV5-1	NA	TRBD2	TRBJ2-7	CASTAGGPGEQYF	TGCGCCAGCACAGCGGGAGGGCCGGGCGAGCAGTACTTC
TRBV28	many	NA	TRBJ2-7	CASSPSTYEQYF	TGTGCCAGCAGCCCCTCGACCTACGAGCAGTACTTC
TRBV5-4	once	TRBD2	TRBJ2-5	CASSLGFDGGKETQYF	TGTGCCAGCAGCTTGGGATTTGACGGGGGGAAAGAGACCCAGTACTTC
TRBV7-2	few	NA	TRBJ2-3	CASSATGPPGDTQYF	TGTGCCAGCAGCGCGACGGGACCCCCCGGAGATACGCAGTATTTT
TRBV14	once	TRBD1	TRBJ1-2	CASSQDGTANYGYTF	TGTGCCAGCAGCCAAGATGGGACAGCTAACTATGGCTACACCTTC
TRBV9	NA	NA	TRBJ2-3	CASSVAPTDTQYF	TGTGCCAGCAGCGTAGCTCCAACGGATACGCAGTATTTT
TRBV28	NA	NA	TRBJ1-1	CASSLFDRKHTEAFF	TGTGCCAGCAGTTTATTCGACAGAAAACACACTGAAGCTTTCTTT
TRBV6-5	few	TRBD1	TRBJ1-6	CASRTGSSYNSPLHF	TGTGCCAGCAGGACAGGGAGCTCCTATAATTCACCCCTCCACTTT
TRBV7-3	NA	TRBD1	TRBJ2-6	CASSPQGGSSGANVLTF	TGTGCCAGCAGTCCACAGGGGGGAAGCTCTGGGGCCAACGTCCTGACTTTC
TRBV11-2	once	NA	TRBJ2-7	CASSLTASYEQYF	TGTGCCAGCAGCTTGACAGCCTCCTACGAGCAGTACTTC
TRBV29-1	once	NA	TRBJ2-3	CSVAQGVFGTDTQYF	TGCAGCGTTGCACAGGGTGTGTTTGGCACAGATACGCAGTATTTT
TRBV5-4	NA	TRBD2	TRBJ2-1	CASSLDLSGGLYNEQFF	TGTGCCAGCAGCTTGGATCTCAGCGGGGGCCTCTACAATGAGCAGTTCTTC
TRBV27	NA	TRBD2	TRBJ2-1	CASSLNPLAGAMDEQFF	TGTGCCAGCAGTTTAAATCCCCTAGCGGGGGCTATGGATGAGCAGTTCTTC
TRBV7-2	NA	NA	TRBJ1-2	CASSWSGGLYGYTF	TGTGCCAGCAGCTGGAGCGGGGGGCTCTATGGCTACACCTTC
TRBV11-2	NA	NA	TRBJ2-1	CASSLEAGVFNEQFF	TGTGCCAGCAGCTTAGAGGCAGGGGTATTCAATGAGCAGTTCTTC
TRBV18	NA	TRBD1	TRBJ1-1	CASSPQGAGNTEAFF	TGTGCCAGCTCACCCCAGGGGGCTGGTAACACTGAAGCTTTCTTT
TRBV10-1	NA	NA	TRBJ2-7	CASSDSPDYEQYF	TGCGCCAGCAGTGATTCCCCAGACTACGAGCAGTACTTC
TRBV12-5	NA	TRBD2	TRBJ2-1	CASGSGTSGADEQFF	TGTGCTAGTGGTTCTGGGACTAGCGGGGCCGATGAGCAGTTCTTC
TRBV7-9	NA	NA	TRBJ2-2	CASSLYQGIGELFF	TGTGCCAGCAGCTTATACCAGGGTATCGGGGAGCTGTTTTTT
TRBV9	NA	TRBD1	TRBJ2-2	CASSPRAWDRINTGELFF	TGTGCCAGCAGCCCGAGAGCCTGGGACAGAATCAACACCGGGGAGCTGTTTTTT
TRBV2	NA	TRBD2	TRBJ2-1	CASLAGGQSHEQFF	TGTGCCAGCCTAGCGGGGGGCCAGTCTCATGAGCAGTTCTTC
TRBV27	NA	TRBD2	TRBJ2-7	CASSLVAGNYEQYF	TGTGCCAGCAGTTTGGTAGCGGGTAATTACGAGCAGTACTTC
TRBV10-3	NA	TRBD2	TRBJ2-2	CAISATSGVAGELFF	TGTGCCATCAGCGCCACTAGCGGAGTCGCCGGGGAGCTGTTTTTT
TRBV5-6	NA	NA	TRBJ1-6	CASSFSVDSSYNSPLHF	TGTGCCAGCAGCTTCTCTGTAGATAGCTCCTATAATTCACCCCTCCACTTT
TRBV15	NA	NA	TRBJ1-3	CATSRGYSNSGNTIYF	TGTGCCACCAGCAGAGGTTATTCTAACTCTGGAAACACCATATATTTT
TRBV6-1	few	NA	TRBJ1-4	CASRELGKLFF	TGTGCCAGCAGAGAACTGGGGAAACTGTTTTTT
TRBV11-3	NA	NA	TRBJ2-5	CASSLERQETQYF	TGTGCCAGCAGCTTAGAGCGTCAAGAGACCCAGTACTTC
TRBV5-4	NA	TRBD2	TRBJ2-1	CASSPLAGGQTNEQFF	TGTGCCAGCAGCCCCTTAGCGGGAGGCCAGACGAATGAGCAGTTCTTC
TRBV9	NA	NA	TRBJ2-7	CASSPDLRGRGEQYF	TGTGCCAGCAGCCCAGACCTACGGGGGAGAGGAGAGCAGTACTTC
TRBV6-1	NA	TRBD1	TRBJ1-5	CASSVVRGGGGNQPQHF	TGTGCCAGCAGTGTAGTGCGAGGGGGCGGAGGCAATCAGCCCCAGCATTTT
TRBV4-1	NA	NA	TRBJ1-1	CASSRGQSTEAFF	TGCGCCAGCAGCCGAGGACAGAGCACTGAAGCTTTCTTT
TRBV18	NA	TRBD1	TRBJ2-1	CASSPPLGQIYNEQFF	TGTGCCAGCTCACCACCCTTGGGACAGATCTACAATGAGCAGTTCTTC
TRBV4-3	NA	NA	TRBJ2-7	CASSLYYPANTYEQYF	TGCGCCAGCAGCCTTTATTACCCTGCCAATACCTACGAGCAGTACTTC
TRBV5-6	NA	NA	TRBJ2-4	CASSVAGKNIQYF	TGTGCCAGCAGCGTTGCGGGCAAAAACATTCAGTACTTC
TRBV4-1	NA	NA	TRBJ2-1	CASSQDRVGALGGQFF	TGCGCCAGCAGCCAAGATCGAGTGGGGGCCCTGGGTGGGCAGTTCTTC
TRBV6-1	few	NA	TRBJ2-5	CASGLTSGRETQYF	TGTGCCAGCGGTTTGACGTCAGGGCGGGAGACCCAGTACTTC
TRBV7-6	NA	TRBD2	TRBJ2-3	CASSARLAGTDTQYF	TGTGCCAGCAGCGCCCGACTAGCGGGCACAGATACGCAGTATTTT
TRBV2	once	NA	TRBJ1-3	CASSLDTGGGNTIYF	TGTGCCAGCAGTCTTGATACGGGAGGCGGAAACACCATATATTTT
TRBV18	NA	NA	TRBJ1-1	CASSPRTGDTEAFF	TGTGCCAGCTCCCCGAGAACGGGGGACACTGAAGCTTTCTTT
TRBV2	NA	TRBD2	TRBJ2-1	CASSELAGGPNEQFF	TGTGCCAGCAGTGAGCTAGCGGGAGGCCCCAATGAGCAGTTCTTC
TRBV5-1	NA	NA	TRBJ1-2	CASSLEQLGGYTF	TGCGCCAGCAGCTTGGAACAACTGGGGGGCTACACCTTC
TRBV19	NA	NA	TRBJ1-2	CASSIDPRIYGYTF	TGTGCCAGTAGTATAGATCCCAGGATCTATGGCTACACCTTC
TRBV10-2	NA	NA	TRBJ1-3	CASTEDGSSGNTIYF	TGCGCCAGCACTGAGGACGGGTCCTCTGGAAACACCATATATTTT